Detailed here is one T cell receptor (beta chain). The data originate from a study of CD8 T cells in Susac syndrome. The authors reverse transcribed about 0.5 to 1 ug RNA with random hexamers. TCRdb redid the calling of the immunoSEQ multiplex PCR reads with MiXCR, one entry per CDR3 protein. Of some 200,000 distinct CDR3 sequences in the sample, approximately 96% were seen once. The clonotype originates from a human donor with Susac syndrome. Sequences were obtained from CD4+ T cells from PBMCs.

The CDR3 DNA sequence: TGCAGCGTTGACTCTACCACAGGGGTGAACACTGAAGCTTTCTTT. Encoded protein: CSVDSTTGVNTEAFF. The V call is TRBV29-1, the J call TRBJ1-1, with 7 nucleotides matching TRBD1. The CDR3 contains 15 residues. Germline-derived CDR1 and CDR2 are SQVTM and ANQGSEA. The V gene end was trimmed by 3 bases and the J gene end by 0 bases; junction bases not matched to a gene: 7.